Here is one TCR beta chain with its context. Its antigen is undetermined. The TRB libraries of cDNA were built by UMI-labeled 5' RACE. TCRdb re-called the 5' RACE reads and shows each CDR3 protein once, DNA omitted. This sample's table has around 41,000 distinct CDR3 sequences. This entry comes from a study of CXCR3-negative and CXCR3-positive naive CD8 T cells. Study-wide results and caveats: Naive cells used TRBV-TRBJ genes in much the same way whether CXCR3-negative or CXCR3-positive; memory cells did not.

The sequence was obtained from a human donor in good health. Some clones in this sample may be carry-over from other donors' samples. The sequenced sample was memory CD8+ T cells from blood.

The CDR3 sequence is CASSVEAGLSYEQYF. The rearrangement links TRBV9 to TRBJ2-7; TCRdb calls TRBD2, which cannot be checked without DNA. In germline, CDR1 is SGDLS, CDR2 YYNGEE. CDR3 length equals 15 residues.